This TCR beta chain emerged from a study of blood T cell repertoires in COVID-19. The CDR3 spans 15 residues. The ends lost 5 bases at V and 4 bases at J; junction bases unmatched: 5. Per the germline V gene, CDR1 is SEHNR and CDR2 is FQNEAQ (reference sequence). As originally analysed: It was from reference gene primer amplification that nucleated cell counts were estimated. Clones were sequenced by immunoSEQ multiplex PCR, and TCRdb holds only the in-frame ones, with some missing. The V and J calls and clone size are taken from that table; D and trimming were inferred from the DNA. This table holds 200,000 to 300,000 clones, around 85% found once.

The source material was peripheral blood. The chain employs TRBV7-9 and TRBJ1-6; TRBD1 matches 7 bases. The clonotype was recovered from an elderly man with acute or convalescent COVID-19. Written as DNA, the CDR3 is TGTGCCAGCAGCCTGGGACAGCAATATAATTCACCCCTCCACTTT. Encoded protein: CASSLGQQYNSPLHF.